These 10 T cell receptor beta chains were all obtained from the same sample, sequenced in a study of beta chain features in type 1 diabetes. Whole-study results and caveats: In all four CD4+ subsets, TCRB CDR3 length was significantly, moderately reduced in type 1 diabetes.

These receptors have no identified antigens. The study reverse transcribed the entire isolated RNA, so it sequenced expressed TCRB transcripts. Assay: immunoSEQ multiplex PCR; the TCRdb copy retains only in-frame clones and omits some. Seen here are about 150,000 clones, 10% observed once, and the top ten hold under 0.55%. Sequencing used central memory CD4+ T cells from blood. These receptors were collected from a man under 40 with type 1 diabetes.

This clone came up a few times. The J gene is TRBJ1-2, the V gene TRBV28, with D possibly being TRBD1 (6 bases). The CDR3 consists of 15 residues. Trimming removed 6 bases at V and 4 bases at J, with 18 bases between. CDR1 and CDR2 from the germline V gene are MDHEN and SYDVKM. For the CDR3, the DNA is TGTGCCAGCAGGTCAAGCGGGGGGGCAGGCTATGGCTACACCTTC. It specifies CASRSSGGAGYGYTF.

This clone was picked up many times. The rearrangement joins TRBV18 to TRBJ2-1; 10 nucleotides match TRBD2. CDR1 and CDR2 from the germline V gene are KGHSH and LQKENI. The CDR3 loop spans 14 amino acids. Trimming removed 6 bases from V and 5 bases from J; junction bases left unmatched: 4. CDR3 residues: CASSRLAGDNEQFF. CDR3 in DNA: TGTGCCAGCTCGCGTCTAGCGGGAGACAATGAGCAGTTCTTC.

This clone showed up just a few times. This chain links TRBV15 with TRBJ2-1, with 13 bases identical to TRBD2. Germline V gene data show CDR1 as LNHNV and CDR2 as YYDKDF (reference sequence). The CDR3 loop spans 15 amino acids. Trimming removed 3 bases from V and 6 bases from J; junction bases left unmatched: 2. CDR3 nucleotide sequence: TGTGCCACCAGCAGTCGGACTAGCGGGGGCAATGAGCAGTTCTTC. This sequence encodes CATSSRTSGGNEQFF.

This clone came up a few times. V usage is TRBV28 and J usage is TRBJ2-2; possibly TRBD2 for D (5 bases). Trimming shortened V by 6 bases and J by 4 bases, and 9 bases separated the two germline ends. The CDR3 runs 13 residues. Germline-derived CDR1 and CDR2 are MDHEN and SYDVKM. The CDR3 sequence: CASSNSVTGELFF. Written as DNA, the CDR3 is TGTGCCAGCAGCAATAGCGTCACCGGGGAGCTGTTTTTT.

The chain employs TRBV19 and TRBJ2-7; TRBD2 agrees at 9 bases. The CDR3 runs 15 residues. Germline assignment: CDR1 LNHDA and CDR2 SQIVND (reference sequence). The V gene end was trimmed by 5 bases and the J gene end by 0 bases; junction bases not matched to a gene: 5. This CDR3 reads CASSFLTSGSYEQYF. As DNA, the CDR3 is TGTGCCAGTAGTTTTCTGACTAGCGGCTCCTACGAGCAGTACTTC.

This clone was detected only a few times. The rearrangement uses TRBV7-3 and TRBJ2-1; weak D call: TRBD1 (7 bases). The CDR3 has 13 amino acids. V shed 5 bases and J shed 14 bases, with 19 bases lying between them. The germline V gene encodes CDR1 SGHTA and CDR2 FQGTGA. The CDR3 protein is CASSAQGGNDKFF. DNA of the CDR3: TGTGCCAGCAGCGCCCAGGGGGGAAACGATAAGTTCTTC.

This clone was recorded once. The chain combines TRBV6-6 with TRBJ2-7, with D uncertain. The germline CDR1 and CDR2 sequences are MNHNY and SVGAGI (reference sequence). CDR3 length: 12 residues. Trimming stripped 4 bases from V and 5 bases from J, with 9 bases between. CDR3 in amino acids: CASSSGFNEQYF. CDR3 nucleotide sequence: TGTGCCAGCAGTTCAGGATTCAACGAGCAGTACTTC.

There are a few counts of this clone. The chain recombines TRBV6-5 with TRBJ1-1, with 7 positions matching TRBD1. After removal of 0 bases from V and 3 bases from J, the junction contained 1 base not matched to a gene. The germline V gene has CDR1 MNHEY and CDR2 SVGAGI. The CDR3 sequence is 14 residues long. This CDR3 is CASSYSRGDTEAFF. The DNA for the CDR3 is TGTGCCAGCAGTTACTCCAGGGGGGACACTGAAGCTTTCTTT.

CDR3 region: CASSLEAKSEQYF. CDR3 coding DNA: TGCGCCAGCAGCTTGGAAGCGAAGAGCGAGCAGTACTTC. The chain uses TRBV5-1 and TRBJ2-7; D gene uncertain. The CDR3 is 13 amino acids. CDR1 is SGHRS and CDR2 is YFSETQ in the germline V gene. V gave up 0 bases and J gave up 6 bases, with 10 bases separating them.

The V call is TRBV30, the J call TRBJ2-7, with TRBD1 as a possible D gene (6 bases). In germline, CDR1 is GTSNPN, CDR2 SVGIG (reference sequence). V was pared by 1 base and J by 5 bases, with 21 bases between. The CDR3 is made up of 16 amino acids. The CDR3 here is CAWSAARGSILDEQYF. Written as DNA, the CDR3 is TGTGCCTGGAGTGCTGCTAGGGGGTCCATCTTGGACGAGCAGTACTTC.